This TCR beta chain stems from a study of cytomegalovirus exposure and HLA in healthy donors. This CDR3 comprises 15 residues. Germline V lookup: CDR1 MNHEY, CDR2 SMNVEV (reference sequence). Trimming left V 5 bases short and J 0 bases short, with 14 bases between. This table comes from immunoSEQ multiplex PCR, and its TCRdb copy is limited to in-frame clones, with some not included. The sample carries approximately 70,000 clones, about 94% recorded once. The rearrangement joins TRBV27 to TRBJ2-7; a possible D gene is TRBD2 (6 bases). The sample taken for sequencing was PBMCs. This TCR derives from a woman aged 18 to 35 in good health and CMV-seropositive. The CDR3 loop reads CASSNGGAASYEQYF. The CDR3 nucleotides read TGTGCCAGCAGTAATGGCGGGGCGGCCTCCTACGAGCAGTACTTC.